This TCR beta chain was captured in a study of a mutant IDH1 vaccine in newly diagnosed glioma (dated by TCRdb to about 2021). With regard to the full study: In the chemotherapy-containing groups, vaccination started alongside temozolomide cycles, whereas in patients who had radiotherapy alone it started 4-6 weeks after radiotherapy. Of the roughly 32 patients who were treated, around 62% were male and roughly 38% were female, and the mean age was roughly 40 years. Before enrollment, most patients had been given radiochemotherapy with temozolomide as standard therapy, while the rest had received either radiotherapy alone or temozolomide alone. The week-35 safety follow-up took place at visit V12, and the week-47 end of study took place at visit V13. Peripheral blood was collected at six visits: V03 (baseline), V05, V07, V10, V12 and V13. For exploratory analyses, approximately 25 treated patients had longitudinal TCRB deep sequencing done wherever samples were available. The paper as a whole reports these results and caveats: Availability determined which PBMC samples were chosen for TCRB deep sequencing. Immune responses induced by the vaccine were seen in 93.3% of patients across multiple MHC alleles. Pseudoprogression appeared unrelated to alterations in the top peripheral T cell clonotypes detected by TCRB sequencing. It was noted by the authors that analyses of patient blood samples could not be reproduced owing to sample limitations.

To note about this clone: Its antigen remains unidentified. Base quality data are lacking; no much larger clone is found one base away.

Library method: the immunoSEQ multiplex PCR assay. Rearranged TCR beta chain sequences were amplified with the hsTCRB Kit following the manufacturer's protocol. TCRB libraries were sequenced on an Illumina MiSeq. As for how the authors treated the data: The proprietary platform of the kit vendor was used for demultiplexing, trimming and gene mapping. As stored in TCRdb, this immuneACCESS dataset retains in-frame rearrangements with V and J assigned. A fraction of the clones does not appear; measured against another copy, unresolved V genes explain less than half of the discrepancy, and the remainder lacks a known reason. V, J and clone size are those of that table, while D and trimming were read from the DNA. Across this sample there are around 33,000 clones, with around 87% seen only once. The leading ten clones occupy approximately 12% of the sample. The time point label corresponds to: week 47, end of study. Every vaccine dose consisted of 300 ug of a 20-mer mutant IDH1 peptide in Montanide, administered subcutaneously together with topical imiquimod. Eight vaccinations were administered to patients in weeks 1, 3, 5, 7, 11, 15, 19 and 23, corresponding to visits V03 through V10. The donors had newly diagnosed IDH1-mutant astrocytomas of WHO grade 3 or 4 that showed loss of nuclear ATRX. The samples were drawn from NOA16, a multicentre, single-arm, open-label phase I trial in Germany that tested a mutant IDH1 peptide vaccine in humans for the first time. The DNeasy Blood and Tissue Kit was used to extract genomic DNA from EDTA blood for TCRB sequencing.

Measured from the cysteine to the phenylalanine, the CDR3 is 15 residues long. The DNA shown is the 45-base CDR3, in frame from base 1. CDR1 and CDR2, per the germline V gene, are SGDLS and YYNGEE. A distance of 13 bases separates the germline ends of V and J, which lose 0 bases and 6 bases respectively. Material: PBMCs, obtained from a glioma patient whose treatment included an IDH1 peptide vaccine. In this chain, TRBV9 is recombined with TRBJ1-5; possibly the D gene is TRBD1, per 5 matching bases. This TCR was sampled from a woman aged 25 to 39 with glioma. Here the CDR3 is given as CASSVGEGWSQPQHF. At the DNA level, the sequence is TGTGCCAGCAGCGTAGGGGAGGGGTGGAGTCAGCCCCAGCATTTT. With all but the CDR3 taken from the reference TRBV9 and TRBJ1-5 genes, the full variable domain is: DSGVTQTPKHLITATGQRVTLRCSPRSGDLSVYWYQQSLDQGLQFLIQYYNGEERAKGNILERFSAQQFPDLHSELNLSSLELGDSALYFCASSVGEGWSQPQHFGDGTRLSIL.